This record covers a single TCR beta chain. The CDR3 extends over 15 amino acids. The V gene's germline CDR1 is MNHEY and CDR2 SMNVEV (reference sequence). Trimming left V 2 bases short and J 4 bases short, with 9 bases between. In the original processing: The assay estimated nucleated cells by amplifying reference gene primers. TCRdb keeps only in-frame clones here, not all; method: immunoSEQ multiplex PCR. V and J calls and clone size are given by that table; D and trimming were obtained from the DNA. The table has more than 80,000 clones, 84% seen once. This specimen comes from a study of blood T cell repertoires in COVID-19. At the level of the study: Whether acute or convalescent, the COVID-19 samples came from the United States, Italy and Spain. The cDNA or gDNA used as material had been derived from T cells, B-cell-depleted T cells, or PBMCs.

The specimen was peripheral blood. The genes are TRBV27 and TRBJ2-6, with TRBD2 as a possible D gene (5 bases). The clonotype comes from a woman aged 55 to 70 with acute or convalescent COVID-19. The CDR3 DNA sequence: TGTGCCAGCAGTTTAGTGGGAGAAGGGGCCAACGTCCTGACTTTC. Translating gives CASSLVGEGANVLTF.